This passage covers 25 T cell receptor beta chains from one sample sequenced in a study of tumor and adjacent non-tumor tissue in lung cancer. The library came from three nested PCR rounds adapted from ARM-PCR protocols. TCRdb passed the multiplex PCR reads through MiXCR, listing each CDR3 protein once. The sample contains 110,000 or so distinct CDR3 sequences, roughly 75% of which appear only once. This sample's RNA came from whole unsorted tissue. Sequenced: lung tumor tissue. These receptor sequences come from a woman in her fifties or sixties with non-small cell lung cancer.

This chain connects TRBV11-1 to TRBJ2-1; D is undetermined. Per the germline V gene, CDR1 is SGHAT and CDR2 is FQDESV (reference sequence). Trimming took off 10 bases at V and 1 base at J, with 14 bases between the two ends. This CDR3 is built from 14 residues. CDR3 DNA: TGTGCCAATAGCCGGGCAAGTTCCTACAATGAGCAGTTCTTC. It translates to CANSRASSYNEQFF.

About this clonotype: Sequence at one end of the junction differs from germline and may be a read error. The chain carries TRBV20-1 and TRBJ2-7; no reliable D call. Germline V gene sequence: CDR1 DFQATT, CDR2 SNEGSKA (reference sequence). The CDR3 spans 13 residues. The CDR3 sequence is CSARVNPGDEHYF. CDR3 coding DNA: TGCAGTGCTAGAGTGAATCCTGGCGACGAGCATTACTTC.

This clonotype was recorded at least ten times. The gene calls are TRBV29-1 and TRBJ2-5, with a tentative D call TRBD1 (6 bases). The germline V gene has CDR1 SQVTM and CDR2 ANQGSEA. The CDR3 is 13 residues long. V was clipped by 7 bases and J by 2 bases, with 14 bases between them. Written as DNA, the CDR3 is TGCAGCGGAGAATCAGACAGGCAAGAGACCCAGTACTTC. It yields the protein CSGESDRQETQYF.

The chain has TRBV20-1 and TRBJ2-7; D is possibly TRBD2 (6 bases). This CDR3 contains 15 residues. Per the germline V gene, CDR1 is DFQATT and CDR2 is SNEGSKA (reference sequence). The V end lost 3 bases, the J end lost 3 bases, and 18 bases lay between the germline ends. CDR3: CSASGGRDGHYEQYF. The CDR3 DNA follows: TGCAGTGCTAGTGGAGGGCGGGACGGACACTACGAGCAGTACTTC.

The chain has TRBV11-2 and TRBJ2-3; a weak D match, TRBD2 (7 bases). Looked up from germline, CDR1 is SGHAT and CDR2 is FQNNGV. CDR3 length: 15 residues. The V end lost 6 bases, the J end lost 14 bases, and 27 bases lay between the germline ends. The chain's CDR3 is CASRRGGPGTDMRYF. In nucleotides, the CDR3 is TGTGCCAGCAGGAGGGGGGGGCCTGGCACAGATATGCGGTATTTT. Full variable domain (rest looked up from reference TRBV11-2 and TRBJ2-3): EAGVAQSPRYKIIEKRQSVAFWCNPISGHATLYWYQQILGQGPKLLIQFQNNGVVDDSQLPKDRFSAERLKGVDSTLKIQPAKLEDSAVYLCASRRGGPGTDMRYFGPGTRLTVL.

This clonotype was seen ten or more times. This rearrangement joins TRBV19 to TRBJ1-1; 9 nucleotides agree with TRBD1. Germline V gene lookup returns CDR1 LNHDA and CDR2 SQIVND (reference sequence). There are 14 residues in the CDR3. Unmatched junction bases numbered 6, after V lost 6 bases and J lost 4 bases. The CDR3 DNA reads TGTGCCAGTAGACCACAGGGGGCGGCCACTGAAGCTTTCTTT. Protein sequence: CASRPQGAATEAFF.

On this clonotype: The junction does not match germline at one end; this may be a read error. V usage is TRBV4-3 and J usage is TRBJ1-3; the D gene is possibly TRBD1 (5 bases). Germline V gives CDR1 LGHNA, CDR2 YSLEER. CDR3 length: 18 amino acids. The CDR3 DNA sequence: TGCGCCAGCAGCCGAGCATTTGAGAGGGGAAGGTCTGTAAACACCATATATTTT. As protein: CASSRAFERGRSVNTIYF.

A note on this clonotype: A much larger clone lies one base from this, so it may be a read error. The chain has TRBV6-5 and TRBJ2-7; maybe TRBD2 (6 bases). The CDR3 runs to 17 residues. Germline CDR1 MNHEY, CDR2 SVGAGI. V was clipped by 4 bases and J by 3 bases, with 22 bases between them. The DNA of the CDR3 is TGTGCCAGCAGTTTTAGCTCCGGGAGAGGGGTGCGCTACGAGCAGTACTTC. Protein product: CASSFSSGRGVRYEQYF.

Remarks on this clonotype: This could be a read error, since a much larger clone is one nucleotide away. The chain combines TRBV28 with TRBJ2-7; weak D call: TRBD2 (6 bases). The CDR3 is made up of 15 amino acids. Trimming pared 6 bases from V and 8 bases from J, leaving 23 bases between. Germline-derived CDR1 and CDR2 are MDHEN and SYDVKM. The DNA of the CDR3 is TGTGCCAGCAGCGTGGACTTGGGAGGAGGCTCGCAGCAGTACTTC. It encodes CASSVDLGGGSQQYF.

This chain uses TRBV4-2 with TRBJ2-3; 10 nucleotides align to TRBD2. The germline gives CDR1 LGHNA, CDR2 YNFKEQ. This CDR3 has 17 residues. Trimming at V came to 6 bases and at J to 8 bases, leaving 17 bases not matched to a gene. The CDR3 sequence: CASSQTSKRGGTITQYF. The CDR3 DNA reads as TGTGCCAGCAGTCAGACCTCAAAGCGGGGGGGAACAATTACGCAGTATTTT.

With respect to this clonotype: One end of the junction fails to match germline, which may point to a read error. V usage is TRBV11-1 and J usage is TRBJ2-1; D remains ambiguous. This CDR3 is built from 14 residues. Germline CDR1 SGHAT, CDR2 FQDESV (reference sequence). The DNA for the CDR3 is TGTGCTAGTAGCCGGGCAAGCCCCTACAATGAGCAGTTATTC. Amino acids: CASSRASPYNEQLF.

For this clonotype: Here the CDR3 omits its conserved ending phenylalanine or tryptophan, so a read error is the likely source. The chain links TRBV11-3 to TRBJ2-1, with TRBD1 matching over 7 bases. V was clipped by 0 bases and J by 5 bases; unmatched bases: 10. This CDR3 contains 17 residues. Germline CDR1 SGHNT, CDR2 YENEEA. As DNA, the CDR3 is TGTGCCAGCAGCTTAGAGTTGGCCAGGGGGAGCCACAATGAGCAGTTCTCC. Protein product: CASSLELARGSHNEQFS.

This clonotype was seen more than once but under ten times. The chain joins TRBV28 to TRBJ2-5, with D perhaps given as TRBD1 or TRBD2 (5 bases each). The ends were cut back, 5 bases at V and 2 bases at J, with 15 bases in the middle. The germline CDR1 and CDR2 sequences are MDHEN and SYDVKM. The CDR3 consists of 15 residues. CDR3 coding DNA: TGTGCCAGCAGTCCCCAGTTGGGACCACAAGAGACCCAGTACTTC. This translates into CASSPQLGPQETQYF. The full variable domain, completed using reference TRBV28 and TRBJ2-5, is DVKVTQSSRYLVKRTGEKVFLECVQDMDHENMFWYRQDPGLGLRLIYFSYDVKMKEKGDIPEGYSVSREKKERFSLILESASTNQTSMYLCASSPQLGPQETQYFGPGTRLLVL.

At least ten counts were recorded for this clonotype. This sequence joins TRBV29-1 and TRBJ2-7, with D possibly being TRBD2 (5 bases). Trimming left V 4 bases short and J 2 bases short, with 15 bases between. CDR1 is SQVTM, CDR2 ANQGSEA, per germline. CDR3 size: 14 residues. CDR3 in amino acids: CSVGLGGLPYEQYF. The CDR3 nucleotides are TGCAGCGTTGGGCTGGGCGGGTTACCCTACGAGCAGTACTTC.

Turning to this clonotype: One end of the junction fails to match germline, which may point to a read error. V gene TRBV20-1 combines with J gene TRBJ1-5; 8 nucleotides line up with TRBD1. This CDR3 contains 16 residues. The V gene's germline CDR1 is DFQATT and CDR2 SNEGSKA (reference sequence). In nucleotides, the CDR3 is TGCAGTGCGCGTGGGACAGGCCGGCCGAGCAATCAACCCCAGCATTTT. Its protein is CSARGTGRPSNQPQHF.

About this clonotype itself: An end of the junction differs from the germline gene, which may be a read error. J is TRBJ2-7 and V is TRBV10-3; D assignment may be TRBD1 or TRBD2 (5 bases each). Germline CDR1 ENHRY, CDR2 SYGVKD. The CDR3 is 14 amino acids. The CDR3 protein is CAISEQGRDDEQHF. The CDR3 nucleotides are TGTGCCATCAGTGAGCAAGGCCGGGACGACGAGCAGCACTTC.

The chain joins TRBV5-4 to TRBJ1-6; D gene ambiguous. CDR3 length equals 12 residues. V was trimmed by 4 bases and J by 13 bases, leaving 12 bases between them. Per the germline V gene, CDR1 is SGHNT and CDR2 is YYREEE (reference sequence). CDR3 amino acids: CASSHSGSPLHF. DNA of the CDR3: TGTGCCAGCAGCCATAGCGGTTCTCCCCTCCACTTT. The full variable domain, in which reference TRBV5-4 and TRBJ1-6 provide the parts outside the CDR3, is ETGVTQSPTHLIKTRGQQVTLRCSSQSGHNTVSWYQQALGQGPQFIFQYYREEENGRGNFPPRFSGLQFPNYSSELNVNALELDDSALYLCASSHSGSPLHFGNGTRLTVT.

Concerning this clonotype: A junction boundary mismatches the germline segment, possibly from a read error. The chain carries TRBV11-1 and TRBJ2-7; 11 nucleotides line up with TRBD1. CDR1 is SGHAT, CDR2 FQDESV, per germline (reference sequence). The CDR3 has 16 amino acids. The CDR3 loop reads CANSLTGQGGPYEQYF. The CDR3 DNA reads TGTGCCAACAGCTTGACGGGACAGGGGGGACCCTACGAGCAGTACTTC.

The rearrangement joins TRBV2 to TRBJ2-1; tentatively, D is TRBD2 (6 bases). The CDR3 is made up of 9 amino acids. The germline V gene encodes CDR1 SNHLY and CDR2 FYNNEI. With 8 bases removed from V and 14 bases from J, the gap between germline ends came to 10 bases. The CDR3 reads CASRDLKFF. The CDR3 DNA follows: TGTGCCAGCCGGGACTTAAAGTTCTTC.

This clonotype was found a few times. The chain carries TRBV7-8 and TRBJ2-1, with 7 nucleotides matching TRBD1. Trimming cost V 1 base and J 5 bases; bases outside gene matches: 5. Germline V lookup: CDR1 SGHVS, CDR2 FQNEAQ. The length of the CDR3 is 15 residues. The CDR3, as DNA: TGTGCCAGCAGCTTAGTACAGGGGCTCGACAATGAGCAGTTCTTC. Protein sequence: CASSLVQGLDNEQFF.

About this clonotype: Sequence at one end of the junction differs from germline and may be a read error. The chain employs TRBV30 and TRBJ1-2; no reliable D call. CDR3 length: 12 amino acids. Germline V gives CDR1 GTSNPN, CDR2 SVGIG (reference sequence). The CDR3 DNA follows: TGTACCTGGAGGTCCGCTAACTATGGCTACACCTTC. It is translated as CTWRSANYGYTF. The variable domain in full, completed from reference TRBV30 and TRBJ1-2, reads SQTIHQWPATLVQPVGSPLSLECTVEGTSNPNLYWYRQAAGRGLQLLFYSVGIGQISSEVPQNLSASRPQDRQFILSSKKLLLSDSGFYLCTWRSANYGYTFGSGTRLTVV.

The count of this clonotype is one. V is TRBV11-2 and J is TRBJ2-7; D is undetermined. The germline V gene encodes CDR1 SGHAT and CDR2 FQNNGV. The CDR3 extends over 13 amino acids. Trimming cost V 4 bases and J 7 bases, with 14 bases left between them. The chain's CDR3 is CASSYEPPGEQYF. DNA for the CDR3: TGTGCCAGCAGCTACGAACCTCCGGGTGAGCAGTACTTC.

A note on this clonotype: Possible read error: a much larger clone is one base away. The chain employs TRBV4-2 and TRBJ2-7, with TRBD2 matching 8 bases. V trimming: 3 bases; J trimming: 7 bases; junction bases outside the gene matches: 17. The CDR3 is made up of 17 amino acids. Germline lookup yields CDR1 LGHNA and CDR2 YNFKEQ. CDR3 residues: CASSQEKTNGRAWEQYF. Here the CDR3 DNA reads TGTGCCAGCAGCCAGGAGAAGACTAACGGGAGGGCGTGGGAGCAGTACTTC.

Regarding this clonotype: The junction differs from germline at one of its ends, possibly a read error. The CDR3 loop reads CASSLGFVNTWELFF. The CDR3 nucleotides are TGTGCCAGCAGTTTGGGGTTCGTGAACACCTGGGAGTTGTTTTTT. J is TRBJ2-2 and V is TRBV12-3 or TRBV12-4; tentatively, D is TRBD2 (5 bases). The CDR3 consists of 15 residues.

A single count supports this clonotype. V and J are TRBV20-1 and TRBJ2-2, with D perhaps TRBD1 or TRBD2 (5 bases each). CDR3 length: 15 residues. The germline gives CDR1 DFQATT, CDR2 SNEGSKA (reference sequence). Here the CDR3 reads CNSRKQGANTGELFF. The CDR3 nucleotides read TGCAATTCTAGGAAGCAGGGAGCGAACACCGGGGAGCTGTTTTTT.